This entry lists 10 T cell receptor beta chains sequenced from one sample in a study of blood T cell repertoires in COVID-19. Assay used: immunoSEQ multiplex PCR; TCRdb lists only in-frame clones, some missing. The table lists a few hundred thousand clones, roughly 89% of them singletons. The sequencing input was peripheral blood. The receptor set was obtained from a woman aged 35 to 49 who had recovered from COVID-19.

The chain employs TRBV29-1 and TRBJ2-1; a weak D match, TRBD2 (6 bases). Deletions cut 6 bases from V and 0 bases from J, with 15 bases between. Germline lookup yields CDR1 SQVTM and CDR2 ANQGSEA. This CDR3 comprises 15 residues. The CDR3 sequence: CSVQGLSSSYNEQFF. The CDR3 nucleotides are TGCAGCGTGCAGGGACTTTCGAGCTCCTACAATGAGCAGTTCTTC.

This clone has just a few counts. J is TRBJ1-2 and V is TRBV7-9, with TRBD1 as a possible D gene (5 bases). V lost 4 bases and J lost 8, with 11 bases in between. The CDR3 runs to 12 residues. In germline, CDR1 is SEHNR, CDR2 FQNEAQ (reference sequence). The CDR3 is CASSSPRGGYTF. DNA of the CDR3: TGTGCCAGCAGCTCCCCTCGGGGGGGCTACACCTTC.

This clone has more than one count but fewer than ten. This chain links TRBV2 with TRBJ2-3, with D possibly matching TRBD2 (6 bases). V gave up 5 bases and J gave up 4 bases, with 13 bases separating them. Germline CDR1 SNHLY, CDR2 FYNNEI. This CDR3 spans 14 amino acids. The CDR3 is CASSRDFSADTQYF. Written as DNA, the CDR3 is TGTGCCAGCAGTCGGGACTTTTCTGCAGATACGCAGTATTTT. Full variable domain (remainder filled in from reference TRBV2 and TRBJ2-3): EPEVTQTPSHQVTQMGQEVILRCVPISNHLYFYWYRQILGQKVEFLVSFYNNEISEKSEIFDDQFSVERPDGSNFTLKIRSTKLEDSAMYFCASSRDFSADTQYFGPGTRLTVL.

The chain carries TRBV4-2 and TRBJ2-7; tentative D call: TRBD1 (5 bases). V was clipped by 0 bases and J by 5 bases, with 11 bases between them. Germline V CDR1 and CDR2: LGHNA, YNFKEQ. CDR3 length: 14 amino acids. CDR3 sequence: CASSQDRVWDEQYF. The DNA for the CDR3 is TGTGCCAGCAGCCAAGACAGGGTTTGGGACGAGCAGTACTTC.

This chain joins TRBV9 and TRBJ2-5; 10 bases are shared with TRBD1. Germline trimming cut 0 bases from V and 3 bases from J; bases unmatched to any gene: 5. The length of the CDR3 is 16 residues. Germline V gene lookup returns CDR1 SGDLS and CDR2 YYNGEE. The CDR3 sequence: CASSVGDRGVEETQYF. The CDR3 DNA sequence: TGTGCCAGCAGCGTAGGGGACAGGGGAGTGGAAGAGACCCAGTACTTC.

J is TRBJ2-2 and V is TRBV11-2; D perhaps matches TRBD1 (7 bases). The germline gives CDR1 SGHAT, CDR2 FQNNGV. The CDR3 contains 15 residues. Deletions cut 6 bases from V and 4 bases from J, with 15 bases between. The CDR3 DNA reads as TGTGCCAGCAGAGCATCAGGGGGGTTCACCGGGGAGCTGTTTTTT. Its translation is CASRASGGFTGELFF. The full variable domain, its missing parts supplied by reference TRBV11-2 and TRBJ2-2, is EAGVAQSPRYKIIEKRQSVAFWCNPISGHATLYWYQQILGQGPKLLIQFQNNGVVDDSQLPKDRFSAERLKGVDSTLKIQPAKLEDSAVYLCASRASGGFTGELFFGEGSRLTVL.

This sequence joins TRBV6-5 and TRBJ2-3; TRBD2 is a possible D gene (5 bases). The length of the CDR3 is 15 residues. CDR1 and CDR2 from the germline V gene are MNHEY and SVGAGI. V lost 0 bases and J lost 4, with 11 bases in between. CDR3 sequence: CASSYSVLEADTQYF. The CDR3 DNA reads TGTGCCAGCAGTTACTCGGTCCTGGAGGCAGATACGCAGTATTTT.

This clone was found a few times. The V call is TRBV2, the J call TRBJ1-2; no clear D gene. From germline, CDR1 is SNHLY and CDR2 FYNNEI. The CDR3 sequence is 15 residues long. V lost 2 bases and J 4 bases, leaving 14 bases between the germline ends. The chain's CDR3 is CASSEREREGYGYTF. The CDR3 DNA reads TGTGCCAGCAGTGAACGGGAGAGGGAGGGCTATGGCTACACCTTC.

About this clone itself: The DNA is left out, because the CDR3 cannot be placed on it with certainty; the CDR3 is given as TCRdb lists it. This CDR3 is CASSKSWALGANVLTF. The chain is built from TRBV21-1 and TRBJ2-6; TRBD1, the table's D call, was not compared with the DNA. TRBV21-1 counts as a pseudogene. The CDR3 extends over 16 residues, inclusive of both ends.

The chain recombines TRBV9 with TRBJ2-7, with 7 bases identical to TRBD1. The CDR3 loop spans 14 amino acids. Germline assignment: CDR1 SGDLS and CDR2 YYNGEE. V trimming: 7 bases; J trimming: 2 bases; junction bases outside the gene matches: 9. This CDR3 is CASGPGTETYEQYF. The CDR3 DNA sequence: TGTGCCAGCGGACCCGGGACAGAGACCTACGAGCAGTACTTC.